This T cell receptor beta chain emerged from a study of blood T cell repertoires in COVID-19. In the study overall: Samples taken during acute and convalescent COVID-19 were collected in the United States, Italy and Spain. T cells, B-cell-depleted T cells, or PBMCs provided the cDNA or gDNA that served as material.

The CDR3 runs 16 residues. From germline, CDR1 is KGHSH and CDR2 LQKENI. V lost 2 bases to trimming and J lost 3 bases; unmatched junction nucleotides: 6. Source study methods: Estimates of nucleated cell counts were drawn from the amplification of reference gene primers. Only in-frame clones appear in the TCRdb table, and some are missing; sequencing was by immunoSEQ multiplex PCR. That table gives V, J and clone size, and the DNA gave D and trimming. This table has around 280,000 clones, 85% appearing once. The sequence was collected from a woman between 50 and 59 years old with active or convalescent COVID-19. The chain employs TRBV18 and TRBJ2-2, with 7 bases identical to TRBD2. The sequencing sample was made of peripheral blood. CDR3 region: CASSPGGTTYTGELFF. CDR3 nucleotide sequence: TGTGCCAGCTCACCAGGGGGGACTACCTACACCGGGGAGCTGTTTTTT.